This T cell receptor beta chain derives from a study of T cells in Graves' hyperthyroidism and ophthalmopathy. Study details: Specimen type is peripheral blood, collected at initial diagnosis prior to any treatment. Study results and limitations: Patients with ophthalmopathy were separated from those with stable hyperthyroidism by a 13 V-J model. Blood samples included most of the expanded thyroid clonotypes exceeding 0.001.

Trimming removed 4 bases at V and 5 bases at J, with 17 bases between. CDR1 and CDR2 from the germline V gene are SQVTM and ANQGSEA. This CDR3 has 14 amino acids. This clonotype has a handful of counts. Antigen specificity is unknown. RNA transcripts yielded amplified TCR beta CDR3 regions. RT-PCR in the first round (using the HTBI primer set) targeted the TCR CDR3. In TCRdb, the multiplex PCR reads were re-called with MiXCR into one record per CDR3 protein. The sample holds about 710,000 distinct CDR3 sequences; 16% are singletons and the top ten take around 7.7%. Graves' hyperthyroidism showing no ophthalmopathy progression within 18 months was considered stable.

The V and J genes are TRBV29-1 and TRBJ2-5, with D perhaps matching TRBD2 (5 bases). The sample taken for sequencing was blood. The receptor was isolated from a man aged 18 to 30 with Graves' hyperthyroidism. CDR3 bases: TGCAGCGTTGCCACAAGTAGAGGGTGGGAGACCCAGTACTTC. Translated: CSVATSRGWETQYF.